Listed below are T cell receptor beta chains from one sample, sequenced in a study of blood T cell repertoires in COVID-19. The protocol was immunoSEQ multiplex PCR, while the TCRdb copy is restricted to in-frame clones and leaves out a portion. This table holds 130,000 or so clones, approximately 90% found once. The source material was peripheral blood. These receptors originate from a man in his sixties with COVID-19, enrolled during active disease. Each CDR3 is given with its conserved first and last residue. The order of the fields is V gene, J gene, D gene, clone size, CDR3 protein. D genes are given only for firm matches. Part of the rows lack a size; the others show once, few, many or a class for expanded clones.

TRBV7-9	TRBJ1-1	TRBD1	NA	CASSHSGGRTEAFF
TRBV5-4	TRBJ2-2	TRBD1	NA	CASSPERTGGFGELFF
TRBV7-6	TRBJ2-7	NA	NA	CASSPRDISSYEQYF
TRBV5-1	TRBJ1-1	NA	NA	CASSFRVGSNTEAFF
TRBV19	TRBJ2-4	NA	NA	CASSPDGGLTKNIQYF
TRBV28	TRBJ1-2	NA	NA	CASLGGGLMRANYGYTF
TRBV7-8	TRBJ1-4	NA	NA	CASSQHLTNEKLFF
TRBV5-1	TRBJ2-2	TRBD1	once	CASRGQGLSLGTGELFF
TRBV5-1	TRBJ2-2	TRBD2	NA	CASSFLAGENTGELFF
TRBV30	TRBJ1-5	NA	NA	CAWGQGHGGNQPQHF
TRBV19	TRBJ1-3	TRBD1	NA	CASSDRGASGNTIYF
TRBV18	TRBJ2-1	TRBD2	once	CASSPPYGTSGFEQFF
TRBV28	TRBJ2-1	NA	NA	CASSFDSYNEQFF
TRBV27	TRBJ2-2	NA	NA	CASLGLLSGVGELFF
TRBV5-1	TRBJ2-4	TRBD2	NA	CASSPGGAQNIQYF
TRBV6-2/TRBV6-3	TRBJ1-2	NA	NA	CASSYDTGRRGYTF
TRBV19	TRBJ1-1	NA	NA	CASSEQRRAFF
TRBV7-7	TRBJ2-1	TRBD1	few	CASSLETGNEQFF
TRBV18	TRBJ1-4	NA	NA	CASSHSKGDVIF
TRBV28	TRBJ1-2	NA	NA	CASSLKGQQYGYTF
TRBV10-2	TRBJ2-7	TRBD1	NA	CASSDRGLGEQYF
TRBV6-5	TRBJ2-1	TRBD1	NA	CASRPTGSNEQFF
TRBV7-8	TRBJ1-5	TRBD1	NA	CASSPSIFDRVLNQPQHF
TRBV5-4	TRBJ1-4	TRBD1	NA	CASSLTGVDEKLFF
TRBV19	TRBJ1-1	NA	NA	CASSAGNRGNRRAFF
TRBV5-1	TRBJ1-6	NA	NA	CASSPGYNSPLHF
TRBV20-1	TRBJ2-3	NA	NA	CSARMTDTQYF
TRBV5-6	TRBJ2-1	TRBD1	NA	CASSPDRSSYNEQFF
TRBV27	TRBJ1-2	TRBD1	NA	CASSWDRGYGYTF
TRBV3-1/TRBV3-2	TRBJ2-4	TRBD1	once	CASSQDRVDIQYF
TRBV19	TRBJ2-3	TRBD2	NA	CASSIATSGISTDTQYF
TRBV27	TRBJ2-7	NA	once	CASSFGGYEQYF
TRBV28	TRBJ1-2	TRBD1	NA	CASSSGTGDYGYTF
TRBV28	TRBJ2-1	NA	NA	CASSSPNEQFF
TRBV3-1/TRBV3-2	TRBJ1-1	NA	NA	CASSRGISEAFF
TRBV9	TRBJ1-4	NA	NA	CASSATTTNEKLFF
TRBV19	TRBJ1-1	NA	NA	CASSPPGRGTEAFF
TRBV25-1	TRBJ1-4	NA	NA	CASSKTGLEKLFF
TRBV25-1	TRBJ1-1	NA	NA	CASSASGTPHTEAFF
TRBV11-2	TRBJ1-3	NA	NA	CASRQQISGNTIYF
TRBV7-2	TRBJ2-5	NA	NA	CASSLGYSPRETQYF
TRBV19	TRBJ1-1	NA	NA	CASRWKGGEAFF
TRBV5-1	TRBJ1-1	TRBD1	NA	CASSLRGPTEAFF
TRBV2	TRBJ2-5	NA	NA	CASSVRPKLRETQYF